The 14 T cell receptor beta chains below were found in one sample sequenced in a study of molecular identifiers for immune sequencing clone quantification. TCRdb used MiXCR to reprocess the PCR reads, holding one entry per CDR3 protein. In the table there are about 640,000 distinct CDR3 sequences, about 20% of which are singletons. The sequenced material came from naive CD8+ T cells from blood, with Jurkat cell RNA spiked in. Subset specified: FACS-sorted CD8+CD4-CCR7+CD45RA+ naive T cells. Receptors originate from a human donor in good health. Some libraries in this study had Jurkat cell RNA spiked in.

This clonotype came up once. A single base separates this from a much larger clone, so it may be a read error. Because it lacks the conserved phenylalanine or tryptophan at the end, this CDR3 is likely a read error. This chain joins TRBV29-1 and TRBJ2-6, with D tentatively TRBD2 (7 bases). CDR3 length: 15 residues. Trimming left V 5 bases short and J 2 bases short, with 13 bases between. Per germline, CDR1 SQVTM and CDR2 ANQGSEA. Here the CDR3 reads CSVLGGAPGANVLTS. The CDR3, as DNA: TGCAGCGTTTTGGGGGGGGCACCTGGGGCCAACGTCCTGACTTCC.

This clonotype occurred many times. This chain connects TRBV29-1 to TRBJ2-2; 9 nucleotides align to TRBD2. The trim removed 2 bases at V and 7 bases at J, leaving 8 bases unmatched. The CDR3 contains 15 residues. CDR1 is SQVTM, CDR2 ANQGSEA, per germline. The CDR3 nucleotides are TGCAGCGTTGAACTTGGCGGGGGGGCCTTCGGGGAGCTGTTTTTT. Translating it yields CSVELGGGAFGELFF.

The CDR3 DNA follows: TGTGCCAGCAGCCGTGACAACTTTCCAGAGACCCAGTACTTC. It specifies CASSRDNFPETQYF. This chain links TRBV7-9 with TRBJ2-5; the D is unclear. Deletions cut 5 bases from V and 4 bases from J, with 14 bases between. CDR3 length equals 14 residues. Germline CDR1 SEHNR, CDR2 FQNEAQ (reference sequence).

The rearrangement uses TRBV7-9 and TRBJ1-1, with a weak D call TRBD1 (5 bases). The V and J ends lost 5 bases and 1 base respectively, with 14 bases between them. This CDR3 spans 15 amino acids. The V gene's germline CDR1 is SEHNR and CDR2 FQNEAQ (reference sequence). The CDR3 nucleotides read TGTGCCAGCAGCCCAAAGGGACTTAGGAACACTGAAGCTTTCTTT. It yields the protein CASSPKGLRNTEAFF. The whole variable domain, remainder taken from reference TRBV7-9 and TRBJ1-1, is DTGVSQNPRHKITKRGQNVTFRCDPISEHNRLYWYRQTLGQGPEFLTYFQNEAQLEKSRLLSDRFSAERPKGSFSTLEIQRTEQGDSAMYLCASSPKGLRNTEAFFGQGTRLTVV.

A word on this clonotype: A read error may produce the germline difference seen at one junction end. The chain employs TRBV28 and TRBJ1-1; a weak D match, TRBD1 (5 bases). Germline V CDR1 and CDR2: MDHEN, SYDVKM. This CDR3 comprises 14 residues. The CDR3 region is CAASPLRENTEASF. The DNA of the CDR3 is TGTGCCGCAAGTCCCCTCAGGGAGAACACTGAAGCTTCCTTT.

This clonotype was counted at least ten times. A single base separates this from a much larger clone, so it may be a read error. This chain links TRBV6-2 or TRBV6-3 with TRBJ1-1, with unresolved D. Germline V CDR1 and CDR2: MNHEY, SVGEGT. Between the trimmed V and J ends, which lost 2 bases and 4 bases, there was a span of 5 bases. The CDR3 covers 12 residues. CDR3 coding DNA: TGTGCCAGCAGTTACAGGACCACTGAAGCTTTCTTT. Its translation is CASSYRTTEAFF.

About this clonotype itself: Given a much more abundant clone one base away, this may be a read error. This chain links TRBV9 with TRBJ2-2, with unresolved D. Trimming cost V 4 bases and J 3 bases, with 16 bases left between them. Germline CDR1 and CDR2: SGDLS and YYNGEE. This CDR3 spans 16 amino acids. The CDR3 loop is CASSPTGLEYTGELFF. The CDR3 DNA follows: TGTGCCAGCAGCCCCACGGGCCTAGAGTACACCGGGGAGCTGTTTTTT.

This clonotype showed up many times. This chain joins TRBV29-1 and TRBJ2-5; D assignment may be TRBD1 or TRBD2 (5 bases each). Germline V gene data show CDR1 as SQVTM and CDR2 as ANQGSEA. Trimming removed 6 bases at V and 0 bases at J, with 14 bases between. The CDR3 is 14 amino acids. CDR3 coding DNA: TGCAGCGTGGGCGGTCCGGGACACCAAGAGACCCAGTACTTC. Its translation is CSVGGPGHQETQYF.

The chain recombines TRBV6-1 with TRBJ1-1; weak D call: TRBD1 (5 bases). V was pared by 5 bases and J by 2 bases, with 12 bases between. Germline-derived CDR1 and CDR2 are MNHNS and SASEGT. The CDR3 is made up of 14 amino acids. In nucleotides, the CDR3 is TGTGCCAGCAGTATGGGGGATTTTAACACTGAAGCTTTCTTT. Amino acids: CASSMGDFNTEAFF.

This chain links TRBV12-5 with TRBJ2-7; either TRBD1 or TRBD2 may fit D (5 bases each). The V and J ends lost 3 bases and 6 bases respectively, with 15 bases between them. The CDR3 totals 14 residues. The V gene's germline CDR1 is LGHNT and CDR2 FRNRAP. CDR3 protein: CASGFFGGPFEQYF. The CDR3, as DNA: TGTGCTAGTGGTTTTTTTGGGGGTCCCTTCGAGCAGTACTTC.

The rearrangement links TRBV6-1 to TRBJ2-3; 9 bases agree with TRBD2. V lost 2 bases and J lost 2; bases outside the gene matches: 5. The CDR3 runs 16 residues. Germline V gene sequence: CDR1 MNHNS, CDR2 SASEGT. The CDR3 DNA sequence: TGTGCCAGCAGTGAAAGGGTAGCGGGGGTCACAGATACGCAGTATTTT. It is translated as CASSERVAGVTDTQYF.

About this clonotype itself: The junction does not match germline at one end; this may be a read error. The chain couples TRBV7-2 to TRBJ1-6; D is ambiguous. Looked up from germline, CDR1 is SGHTA and CDR2 is FQGNSA. The CDR3 is 14 amino acids. CDR3 sequence (DNA): TGTGCCGGCAGCCCCATAGGAGGGTTTTCATCCCTCCACTTT. Translating gives CAGSPIGGFSSLHF.

This clonotype has ten or more counts. This chain connects TRBV30 to TRBJ2-5; 12 nucleotides match TRBD2. Unmatched junction bases numbered 10, after V lost 3 bases and J lost 2 bases. The germline gives CDR1 GTSNPN, CDR2 SVGIG (reference sequence). The CDR3 consists of 17 residues. The CDR3 sequence: CAWSRGETSGGQETQYF. CDR3 in DNA: TGTGCCTGGAGCAGGGGCGAGACTAGCGGGGGACAAGAGACCCAGTACTTC.

This clonotype has ten or more counts. For the CDR3, the DNA is TGTGCCAGCAGCTTGGTAAGCGGCGAGCAGTACTTC. Residues: CASSLVSGEQYF. The chain recombines TRBV5-6 with TRBJ2-7, with a possible D match to TRBD2 (5 bases). Trimming cost V 0 bases and J 6 bases, with 7 bases left between them. CDR1 SGHDT and CDR2 YYEEEE come from the germline V gene. CDR3 length equals 12 residues. Based on the CDR3 plus reference TRBV5-6 and TRBJ2-7, the full variable domain is DAGVTQSPTHLIKTRGQQVTLRCSPKSGHDTVSWYQQALGQGPQFIFQYYEEEERQRGNFPDRFSGHQFPNYSSELNVNALLLGDSALYLCASSLVSGEQYFGPGTRLTVT.